The 21 T cell receptor beta chains below all came from one sample that was sequenced in a study of cytomegalovirus exposure and HLA in healthy donors. The study ran its PCR with 60 Vbeta and 13 Jbeta primers. Repertoires were generated with immunoSEQ multiplex PCR, while TCRdb's copy carries only in-frame clones and drops some. The top ten clones hold approximately 1.4% of a sample with some 150,000 clones, 65% to 85% of them seen once. Sample: PBMCs. The receptor source for this set is a woman between 18 and 29 years old in good health and CMV-seronegative.

The V call is TRBV7-2, the J call TRBJ1-5, with TRBD1 matching 12 bases. The length of the CDR3 is 17 residues. The V gene's germline CDR1 is SGHTA and CDR2 FQGNSA. Trimming took 0 bases from V and 6 from J; bases not matched to a gene: 6. The CDR3 region is CASSLAGQGASGQPQHF. CDR3 DNA sequence: TGTGCCAGCAGCTTAGCGGGACAGGGGGCGTCGGGTCAGCCCCAGCATTTT.

The J gene is TRBJ1-5, the V gene TRBV7-9; no clear D. The CDR3 consists of 12 residues. Germline V gene lookup returns CDR1 SEHNR and CDR2 FQNEAQ (reference sequence). Trimming pared 1 base from V and 9 bases from J, leaving 7 bases between. The CDR3 coding sequence is TGTGCCAGCAGCTTAGGGTCGGGGCCCCAGCATTTT. Translation gives CASSLGSGPQHF.

The sample holds a few counts of this clone. The rearrangement joins TRBV5-1 to TRBJ2-2; no clear D. Per the germline V gene, CDR1 is SGHRS and CDR2 is YFSETQ. This CDR3 contains 15 residues. Trimming removed 0 bases at V and 7 bases at J, with 13 bases between. The CDR3 coding sequence is TGCGCCAGCAGCTTGGGGGCAGGCTCGATCGGGGAGCTGTTTTTT. Protein product: CASSLGAGSIGELFF.

The chain couples TRBV19 to TRBJ1-1; 9 bases are a match to TRBD1. The CDR3 is made up of 16 amino acids. Germline CDR1 reads LNHDA; CDR2 reads SQIVND (reference sequence). The V and J ends lost 1 base and 0 bases, in that order; junction bases with no gene match: 3. The CDR3 region is CASSIGRDRVNTEAFF. CDR3 sequence (DNA): TGTGCCAGTAGTATAGGGCGGGACAGGGTGAACACTGAAGCTTTCTTT.

The rearrangement uses TRBV19 and TRBJ2-1, with 7 nucleotides matching TRBD2. With V trimmed by 4 bases and J by 0 bases, 6 bases remained unmatched. Germline lookup yields CDR1 LNHDA and CDR2 SQIVND (reference sequence). The CDR3 extends over 16 amino acids. This CDR3 reads CASSSLGGSSYNEQFF. CDR3 DNA sequence: TGTGCCAGTAGTAGCCTCGGGGGGAGCTCCTACAATGAGCAGTTCTTC. The entire variable domain, with the rest obtained from reference TRBV19 and TRBJ2-1, is as follows: DGGITQSPKYLFRKEGQNVTLSCEQNLNHDAMYWYRQDPGQGLRLIYYSQIVNDFQKGDIAEGYSVSREKKESFPLTVTSAQKNPTAFYLCASSSLGGSSYNEQFFGPGTRLTVL.

The chain recombines TRBV28 with TRBJ2-5, with 9 bases aligning to TRBD1. V trimming: 5 bases; J trimming: 5 bases; junction bases outside the gene matches: 18. CDR3 size: 18 residues. Germline V gene lookup returns CDR1 MDHEN and CDR2 SYDVKM. This CDR3 is CASSPLRPGQGFSETQYF. The CDR3, as DNA: TGTGCCAGCAGTCCCCTACGTCCGGGACAGGGATTCTCTGAGACCCAGTACTTC.

The gene calls are TRBV18 and TRBJ1-1; D is possibly TRBD1 (5 bases). Germline CDR1 and CDR2: KGHSH and LQKENI. The CDR3 spans 14 residues. V was trimmed by 3 bases and J by 0 bases, leaving 8 bases between them. The CDR3 DNA reads TGTGCCAGCTCACCGGGACTTTTGAACACTGAAGCTTTCTTT. This gives the protein CASSPGLLNTEAFF.

The J gene is TRBJ1-5, the V gene TRBV19, with 8 bases lining up with TRBD1. From germline, CDR1 is LNHDA and CDR2 SQIVND (reference sequence). The CDR3 is 15 residues long. V dropped 4 bases and J dropped 6; count of bases not matched to a gene: 8. CDR3 protein: CASSNDRGRGQPQHF. The CDR3 DNA reads TGTGCCAGTAGTAACGACAGGGGACGGGGTCAGCCCCAGCATTTT.

CDR3 protein: CASSRQGILQPQHF. The CDR3 coding sequence is TGTGCCAGCAGCCGACAGGGGATCCTGCAGCCCCAGCATTTT. V is TRBV6-1 and J is TRBJ1-5, with 8 bases matching TRBD1. CDR3 size: 14 residues. Germline CDR1 MNHNS, CDR2 SASEGT. The J segment lost 7 bases and the V segment lost 6 bases, leaving 8 bases of the junction unmatched.

CDR3 region: CAWSGGSINEQFF. CDR3 bases: TGTGCCTGGTCAGGGGGCTCTATCAATGAGCAGTTCTTC. The chain combines TRBV30 with TRBJ2-1; 8 bases are a match to TRBD1. This CDR3 is built from 13 residues. The trim removed 5 bases at V and 6 bases at J, leaving 6 bases unmatched. Germline loops: CDR1 GTSNPN, CDR2 SVGIG (reference sequence). Combining the CDR3 with reference TRBV30 and TRBJ2-1 gives the whole variable domain SQTIHQWPATLVQPVGSPLSLECTVEGTSNPNLYWYRQAAGRGLQLLFYSVGIGQISSEVPQNLSASRPQDRQFILSSKKLLLSDSGFYLCAWSGGSINEQFFGPGTRLTVL.

This clone was detected once. The rearrangement links TRBV2 to TRBJ1-2; TRBD1 matches at 7 bases. This CDR3 spans 16 amino acids. Germline lookup yields CDR1 SNHLY and CDR2 FYNNEI. Unmatched junction bases numbered 12, after V lost 5 bases and J lost 3 bases. CDR3 region: CASSSQGVQIHYGYTF. The CDR3 DNA sequence: TGTGCCAGCAGTTCCCAGGGGGTCCAAATCCACTATGGCTACACCTTC.

In its sample, this clone was seen a few times. The chain employs TRBV2 and TRBJ1-5, with TRBD1 matching 10 bases. V gave up 3 bases and J gave up 9 bases; unmatched junction bases: 8. Germline V gene data show CDR1 as SNHLY and CDR2 as FYNNEI. The CDR3 runs to 15 residues. Here the CDR3 reads CASSDRTGGVSPQHF. For the CDR3, the DNA is TGTGCCAGCAGTGACCGGACAGGGGGGGTTTCGCCCCAGCATTTT.

CDR3 in amino acids: CASSPGQGWNYGYTF. CDR3 nucleotides: TGTGCCAGCAGCCCAGGACAGGGGTGGAACTATGGCTACACCTTC. V and J are TRBV7-2 and TRBJ1-2; 9 bases agree with TRBD1. J was trimmed by 2 bases and V by 5 bases; bases with no gene match: 6. Germline V gives CDR1 SGHTA, CDR2 FQGNSA. This CDR3 spans 15 amino acids.

V usage is TRBV19 and J usage is TRBJ2-5, with 14 positions matching TRBD2. The V gene's germline CDR1 is LNHDA and CDR2 SQIVND (reference sequence). This CDR3 has 15 residues. The ends lost 10 bases at V and 6 bases at J; junction bases unmatched: 10. This chain's CDR3 is CATRLAGGPGKTQYF. Here the CDR3 DNA reads TGTGCCACCAGACTAGCGGGGGGGCCGGGGAAGACCCAGTACTTC.

The rearrangement uses TRBV7-9 and TRBJ1-3; D is perhaps TRBD1 (6 bases). Trimming stripped 7 bases from V and 5 bases from J, with 12 bases between. Germline V lookup: CDR1 SEHNR, CDR2 FQNEAQ (reference sequence). This CDR3 spans 13 amino acids. The CDR3 is CASTGQLRNTIYF. CDR3 bases: TGTGCCAGCACGGGACAACTCAGAAACACCATATATTTT.

The chain carries TRBV15 and TRBJ1-5; TRBD1 might be the D (5 bases). CDR3 length: 16 residues. In germline, CDR1 is LNHNV, CDR2 YYDKDF (reference sequence). V shed 3 bases and J shed 3 bases, with 15 bases lying between them. This CDR3 reads CATSSLWAGNNQPQHF. The DNA of the CDR3 is TGTGCCACCAGCAGTCTGTGGGCAGGGAACAATCAGCCCCAGCATTTT.

Only a few counts were recorded for this clone. The chain has TRBV9 and TRBJ1-2; D may be TRBD1 (6 bases). V dropped 4 bases and J dropped 3 bases, with 19 bases sitting between them. CDR3 size: 16 residues. CDR1 is SGDLS, CDR2 YYNGEE, per germline. CDR3 nucleotide sequence: TGTGCCAGCAGCCCAACACATCCCACAGGGTACTATGGCTACACCTTC. Translating gives CASSPTHPTGYYGYTF.

The J gene is TRBJ2-7, the V gene TRBV2, with 9 bases aligning to TRBD2. The trim removed 0 bases at V and 2 bases at J, leaving 5 bases unmatched. Germline CDR1 is SNHLY and CDR2 is FYNNEI. This CDR3 spans 16 amino acids. The CDR3 DNA sequence: TGTGCCAGCAGTGAAGCTTCTAGCGGGGCTACCTACGAGCAGTACTTC. This encodes CASSEASSGATYEQYF.

The chain is built from TRBV7-9 and TRBJ2-5; 16 bases are shared with TRBD2. Germline-derived CDR1 and CDR2 are SEHNR and FQNEAQ (reference sequence). V was pared by 3 bases and J by 4 bases, with 5 bases of the junction left unmatched. CDR3 length: 17 residues. CDR3 sequence (DNA): TGTGCCAGCAGCTTCGGGACTAGCGGGGGGGCGGGAGAGACCCAGTACTTC. As protein: CASSFGTSGGAGETQYF.

The chain links TRBV6-1 to TRBJ1-4; D is ambiguous. CDR1 and CDR2 (germline): MNHNS, SASEGT. The CDR3 contains 13 residues. V shed 3 bases and J shed 7 bases, with 9 bases lying between them. CDR3 DNA: TGTGCCAGCAGTGAGCTACGGGTTGAAAAACTGTTTTTT. This translates into CASSELRVEKLFF.

This chain links TRBV10-1 with TRBJ1-1; 11 positions agree with TRBD1. CDR3 length: 17 amino acids. With 1 base clipped from V and 6 bases from J, the junction kept 10 bases outside the gene matches. Germline V gives CDR1 WNHNN, CDR2 SYGVQD (reference sequence). In DNA, the CDR3 is TGCGCCAGCAGTGAGTGGATAAGGACAGGGGGCATCGCTGAAGCTTTCTTT. Protein sequence: CASSEWIRTGGIAEAFF.